This T cell receptor (beta chain) was captured in a study of human T cells and chemical hapten exposure. Study-wide context: Weekly administration of diphenylcyclopropenone to the scalp of patients continued throughout the approximately 23-week study.

The CDR3 loop spans 14 amino acids. Per the germline V gene, CDR1 is SEHNR and CDR2 is FQNEAQ (reference sequence). V dropped 5 bases and J dropped 2; count of bases not matched to a gene: 5. Documented time point: pre-sensitization, week 0. Treatment reported: therapeutic diphenylcyclopropenone sensitization with weekly scalp DPC. This clonotype was picked up a small number of times. TCRdb reprocessed the RACE reads via MiXCR and lists one record per CDR3 protein. This sample yields a few hundred thousand distinct CDR3 sequences, of which about 9% are seen a single time; 2% to 3% belongs to the top ten.

The chain recombines TRBV7-9 with TRBJ2-7; 8 nucleotides line up with TRBD2. Material: whole blood, obtained in connection with sensitization to the hapten diphenylcyclopropenone (DPC). This sequence originates from a woman aged 40 to 50 with alopecia areata. Some clones in this sample may be carry-over from other donors' samples. The CDR3 loop reads CASSLGLGTYEQYF. For the CDR3, the DNA is TGTGCCAGCAGCCTGGGACTAGGGACCTACGAGCAGTACTTC.